This T cell receptor beta chain was identified in a study of CD8+ T cells in alopecia areata. Study background: In an open-label trial, patients got 5 to 10 mg tofacitinib twice daily.

Treatment defined: oral pan-JAK inhibitor, 5-10 mg twice daily. The study, taken as a whole, reports: Between patients, shared TCR sequences were less clear than in mice. This was possibly due in part to HLA diversity in the patient population.

RNA was extracted and reverse transcribed into cDNA as the sequencing template. Clones were read by immunoSEQ multiplex PCR, and TCRdb kept only the in-frame ones, dropping some. This sample has about 210,000 clones; 66% occur once, and the top ten carry more than 0.95%. In regard to this clone: Its antigen is currently unknown.

From germline, CDR1 is MNHNS and CDR2 SASEGT. This CDR3 comprises 13 residues. The V and J ends lost 7 bases and 10 bases respectively, with 14 bases between them. This sequence was found in a human donor with alopecia areata. This sequence joins TRBV6-1 and TRBJ1-6; D remains ambiguous. The specimen was CD4+ T cells sorted from blood, collected around week 44, from a patient treated with tofacitinib. The CDR3 loop is CASISRLGSPLHF. The CDR3 nucleotides are TGTGCCAGCATCTCCAGGTTAGGATCACCCCTCCACTTT.